This T cell receptor beta chain was obtained from a study of PD-L1 blockade in urothelial cancer. For the study at large: Analyses used blood from 3 weeks (second dose) and 6 weeks after treatment start. Among blood samples, the median T cell count was some 140,000.

TCRdb keeps only in-frame clones here, not all; method: immunoSEQ multiplex PCR. Here the sample spans 40,000 or so clones, 70% to 85% being singletons. This clone appeared once. The length of the CDR3 is 13 residues. V lost 5 bases, J lost 2 bases, and 9 bases lay in between. Germline V CDR1 and CDR2: LNHDA, SQIVND (reference sequence). Patients suffered from locally advanced or metastatic urothelial carcinoma. The number of samples from each patient was between 1 and 8, taken pretreatment and on-treatment. This receptor was obtained from a man between 65 and 79 years old with urothelial cancer. The sample consisted of PBMCs, taken around atezolizumab (anti-PD-L1) treatment. This chain uses TRBV19 with TRBJ2-5; TRBD2 is a possible D gene (6 bases). This CDR3 reads CASSGTQQETQYF. The CDR3 bases are TGTGCCAGTAGTGGGACTCAACAAGAGACCCAGTACTTC.